The 13 T cell receptor beta chains reported below all come from one sample, sequenced in a study of blood T cell repertoires in COVID-19. Sequencing was performed with immunoSEQ multiplex PCR; in TCRdb, only in-frame clones are kept and a portion is missing. The sample carries about 170,000 clones, approximately 84% recorded once. Source material: peripheral blood. The source is a man between 40 and 49 years old who had recovered from COVID-19.

This chain uses TRBV6-1 with TRBJ2-6, with D uncertain. The ends were cut back, 4 bases at V and 0 bases at J, with 10 bases in the middle. Germline assignment: CDR1 MNHNS and CDR2 SASEGT. CDR3 length: 16 residues. The DNA of the CDR3 is TGTGCCAGCAGTGGAATCAGGAACTCTGGGGCCAACGTCCTGACTTTC. Its protein product is CASSGIRNSGANVLTF.

The chain uses TRBV28 and TRBJ2-7; a possible D gene is TRBD2 (5 bases). The germline V and J ends were trimmed by 8 bases and 12 bases, with 26 bases remaining between them. The CDR3 consists of 14 residues. Germline V gene lookup returns CDR1 MDHEN and CDR2 SYDVKM. The CDR3, as DNA: TGTGCCAGCCTCCCGGGTGGACTTGGGAACTTCCTGTACTTC. Protein product: CASLPGGLGNFLYF.

The chain recombines TRBV7-2 with TRBJ2-7; possible D gene TRBD2, 5 bases. V was clipped by 4 bases and J by 2 bases, with 9 bases between them. CDR3 length: 13 residues. CDR1 SGHTA and CDR2 FQGNSA come from the germline V gene. The CDR3 DNA reads TGTGCCAGCAGCTCGAGGGTCACCTACGAGCAGTACTTC. It specifies CASSSRVTYEQYF.

This chain links TRBV5-4 with TRBJ2-3; 9 bases align to TRBD1. This CDR3 spans 16 amino acids. From germline, CDR1 is SGHNT and CDR2 YYREEE (reference sequence). Trimming removed 4 bases from V and 4 bases from J; junction bases left unmatched: 10. DNA for the CDR3: TGTGCCAGCAGCCGACGGACGACAGGGGGGCCAGATACGCAGTATTTT. Amino acid sequence: CASSRRTTGGPDTQYF. Using reference TRBV5-4 and TRBJ2-3 for the parts outside the CDR3, the full variable domain is ETGVTQSPTHLIKTRGQQVTLRCSSQSGHNTVSWYQQALGQGPQFIFQYYREEENGRGNFPPRFSGLQFPNYSSELNVNALELDDSALYLCASSRRTTGGPDTQYFGPGTRLTVL.

The J gene is TRBJ1-1, the V gene TRBV12-5; 8 bases fit TRBD1. CDR1 and CDR2 (germline): LGHNT, FRNRAP. Germline trimming cut 1 base from V and 6 bases from J; bases unmatched to any gene: 4. This CDR3 comprises 14 residues. CDR3 nucleotides: TGTGCTAGTGGTTTGGGCAGGGGGCGGTCTGAAGCTTTCTTT. Amino acid sequence: CASGLGRGRSEAFF.

This chain uses TRBV25-1 with TRBJ2-1; D may be TRBD1 (6 bases). V was trimmed by 7 bases and J by 0 bases, leaving 13 bases between them. Germline lookup yields CDR1 MGHDK and CDR2 SYGVNS. This CDR3 is 15 amino acids long. The CDR3 sequence: CASTPGQSSYNEQFF. Written as DNA, the CDR3 is TGTGCCAGCACCCCAGGACAGAGCTCCTACAATGAGCAGTTCTTC.

This clone turned up a few times. The chain recombines TRBV29-1 with TRBJ2-7; TRBD2 aligns across 7 bases. The CDR3 length is 13 residues. Germline CDR1 and CDR2: SQVTM and ANQGSEA. V dropped 4 bases and J dropped 5; count of bases not matched to a gene: 8. The DNA for the CDR3 is TGCAGCGTTGGGGCGCGGGGGATCAACGAGCAGTACTTC. Encoded protein: CSVGARGINEQYF.

The chain carries TRBV7-9 and TRBJ2-3; TRBD1 aligns across 9 bases. The CDR3 sequence is 14 residues long. Germline assignment: CDR1 SEHNR and CDR2 FQNEAQ (reference sequence). J lost 4 bases, V lost 3 bases, and 2 bases had no gene match. DNA for the CDR3: TGTGCCAGCAGCTTTACAGGGGGCGCAGATACGCAGTATTTT. Encoded protein: CASSFTGGADTQYF.

The rearrangement joins TRBV4-1 to TRBJ2-3, with D possibly TRBD2 on 6 matching bases. The CDR3 is 14 residues long. CDR1 MGHRA and CDR2 YSYEKL come from the germline V gene. The V end lost 3 bases, the J end lost 4 bases, and 11 bases lay between the germline ends. The CDR3: CASSHPGLPDTQYF. In DNA form, the CDR3 reads TGCGCCAGCAGCCACCCCGGACTACCAGATACGCAGTATTTT.

In its sample, this clone was seen a few times. The CDR3: CASSLEGGYTF. The CDR3 DNA is TGTGCCAGCAGCTTGGAGGGGGGCTACACCTTC. The chain is built from TRBV5-6 and TRBJ1-2, with D possibly being TRBD1 (5 bases). Trimming stripped 0 bases from V and 8 bases from J, with 5 bases between. The CDR3 consists of 11 residues. The V gene's germline CDR1 is SGHDT and CDR2 YYEEEE.

This chain uses TRBV2 with TRBJ2-1; TRBD2 aligns across 8 bases. In germline, CDR1 is SNHLY, CDR2 FYNNEI. After removal of 10 bases from V and 4 bases from J, the junction contained 9 bases not matched to a gene. There are 14 residues in the CDR3. CDR3 sequence reads: CATHSSGYYNEQFF. The CDR3, as DNA: TGTGCCACCCACTCTAGCGGGTATTACAATGAGCAGTTCTTC.

The chain joins TRBV6-5 to TRBJ2-1, with D possibly being TRBD2 (5 bases). The CDR3 loop spans 15 amino acids. Trimming took off 0 bases at V and 3 bases at J, with 9 bases between the two ends. The germline V gene has CDR1 MNHEY and CDR2 SVGAGI. CDR3 DNA: TGTGCCAGCAGTTACTCGAGACGGGACTACAATGAGCAGTTCTTC. This codes for CASSYSRRDYNEQFF.

The rearrangement joins TRBV7-9 to TRBJ2-2; a possible D gene is TRBD1 (5 bases). The CDR3 totals 16 residues. Germline CDR1 reads SEHNR; CDR2 reads FQNEAQ (reference sequence). The V end lost 0 bases, the J end lost 2 bases, and 10 bases lay between the germline ends. The CDR3 DNA reads as TGTGCCAGCAGCTTAGCGATCAGGGAAAACACCGGGGAGCTGTTTTTT. Its protein is CASSLAIRENTGELFF.